These 10 T cell receptor beta chains were sequenced from one sample in a study of blood T cells in healthy people across ages. The authors ran a second PCR of about 6 to 11 cycles using a sample-barcoded 5' primer and a J-beta primer mix. MiXCR was run by TCRdb on the 5' RACE reads, yielding one entry per CDR3 protein. The sample shows about 1.5 million distinct CDR3 sequences, around 40% of them seen only once. Sequences were obtained from blood. Source of these receptors: a woman younger than 30 in good health.

This clonotype was counted once. This sequence joins TRBV7-2 and TRBJ1-1; D remains unclear. This CDR3 region has 15 residues. Per the germline V gene, CDR1 is SGHTA and CDR2 is FQGNSA. Trimming left V 2 bases short and J 1 base short, with 11 bases between. CDR3 nucleotides: TGTGCCAGCAGCTTACGGTTGGCAGCGAACACTGAAGCTTTCTTT. As protein: CASSLRLAANTEAFF.

The V and J genes are TRBV12-3 or TRBV12-4 and TRBJ1-1; 7 bases align to TRBD1. This CDR3 spans 14 amino acids. Trimming removed 6 bases from V and 3 bases from J; junction bases left unmatched: 7. The CDR3 here is CASSSRDRYTEAFF. In DNA, the CDR3 is TGTGCCAGCAGCTCCCGGGACAGATACACTGAAGCTTTCTTT.

This clonotype was seen only a few times. The CDR3 nucleotides are TGTGCCAGCAGCTGGGGACTAGCGGGTCTTGAGACCCAGTACTTC. Residues: CASSWGLAGLETQYF. This chain uses TRBV5-4 with TRBJ2-5; 12 bases align to TRBD2. The germline CDR1 and CDR2 sequences are SGHNT and YYREEE (reference sequence). This CDR3 spans 15 amino acids. With 3 bases clipped from V and 5 bases from J, the junction kept 5 bases outside the gene matches. The variable domain in full, with the rest retrieved from reference TRBV5-4 and TRBJ2-5, is ETGVTQSPTHLIKTRGQQVTLRCSSQSGHNTVSWYQQALGQGPQFIFQYYREEENGRGNFPPRFSGLQFPNYSSELNVNALELDDSALYLCASSWGLAGLETQYFGPGTRLLVL.

To note about this clonotype: Sequence at one end of the junction differs from germline and may be a read error. The chain links TRBV6-2 or TRBV6-3 to TRBJ2-1; either TRBD1 or TRBD2 may supply D (7 bases each). This CDR3 is 12 amino acids long. Germline-derived CDR1 and CDR2 are MNHEY and SVGEGT. CDR3 sequence reads: CASTGDYNKQFF. As DNA, the CDR3 is TGTGCCAGTACAGGGGACTACAATAAGCAGTTCTTC.

V usage is TRBV12-5 and J usage is TRBJ1-5; possible D gene TRBD1, 6 bases. The germline gives CDR1 LGHNT, CDR2 FRNRAP. The CDR3 length is 14 residues. The germline V and J ends were trimmed by 1 base and 2 bases, with 6 bases remaining between them. CDR3 protein: CASGLEGGNQPQHF. The CDR3 bases are TGTGCTAGTGGTTTGGAGGGGGGCAATCAGCCCCAGCATTTT.

The chain recombines TRBV4-1 with TRBJ1-5, with 9 bases aligning to TRBD1. Germline loops: CDR1 MGHRA, CDR2 YSYEKL. The CDR3 is made up of 16 amino acids. The J segment lost 7 bases and the V segment lost 1 base, leaving 8 bases of the junction unmatched. DNA for the CDR3: TGCGCCAGCAGCCAAGGACGGACAGGGGTGGACCAGCCCCAGCATTTT. Residues: CASSQGRTGVDQPQHF.

This clonotype is a singleton in its sample. The J gene is TRBJ1-2, the V gene TRBV7-2, with 11 bases fitting TRBD1. Trimming at V came to 5 bases and at J to 6 bases, leaving 20 bases not matched to a gene. Germline assignment: CDR1 SGHTA and CDR2 FQGNSA. The CDR3 contains 19 residues. CDR3 nucleotides: TGTGCCAGCAGCCCCCGGGGACAGGGGGGACTCGGATTGTCAAATGGCTACACCTTC. Protein: CASSPRGQGGLGLSNGYTF.

The V gene is TRBV2, the J gene TRBJ1-5; TRBD1 matches at 7 bases. CDR1 and CDR2 (germline): SNHLY, FYNNEI. V dropped 6 bases and J dropped 0; count of bases not matched to a gene: 5. The CDR3 consists of 15 residues. The CDR3 is CASRAGTASNQPQHF. In nucleotides, the CDR3 is TGTGCCAGCAGGGCCGGGACAGCTAGCAATCAGCCCCAGCATTTT.

The chain recombines TRBV13 with TRBJ1-4; perhaps TRBD1 as D (6 bases). The CDR3 consists of 16 residues. With 0 bases removed from V and 3 bases from J, the gap between germline ends came to 11 bases. The germline gives CDR1 PRHDT, CDR2 FYEKMQ (reference sequence). As DNA, the CDR3 is TGTGCCAGCAGCTTAGGACGACAGGAAGCTAATGAAAAACTGTTTTTT. Encoded protein: CASSLGRQEANEKLFF.

This clonotype occurred a few times. A read error may produce the germline difference seen at one junction end. The chain has TRBV11-2 and TRBJ2-3, with TRBD2 identical over 10 bases. Germline lookup yields CDR1 SGHAT and CDR2 FQNNGV. This CDR3 spans 14 amino acids. CDR3 residues: CASSTGTSADTQYF. Written as DNA, the CDR3 is TGTGCTAGCAGCACGGGGACTAGCGCAGATACGCAGTATTTT. Variable domain in full (rest from reference TRBV11-2 and TRBJ2-3): EAGVAQSPRYKIIEKRQSVAFWCNPISGHATLYWYQQILGQGPKLLIQFQNNGVVDDSQLPKDRFSAERLKGVDSTLKIQPAKLEDSAVYLCASSTGTSADTQYFGPGTRLTVL.